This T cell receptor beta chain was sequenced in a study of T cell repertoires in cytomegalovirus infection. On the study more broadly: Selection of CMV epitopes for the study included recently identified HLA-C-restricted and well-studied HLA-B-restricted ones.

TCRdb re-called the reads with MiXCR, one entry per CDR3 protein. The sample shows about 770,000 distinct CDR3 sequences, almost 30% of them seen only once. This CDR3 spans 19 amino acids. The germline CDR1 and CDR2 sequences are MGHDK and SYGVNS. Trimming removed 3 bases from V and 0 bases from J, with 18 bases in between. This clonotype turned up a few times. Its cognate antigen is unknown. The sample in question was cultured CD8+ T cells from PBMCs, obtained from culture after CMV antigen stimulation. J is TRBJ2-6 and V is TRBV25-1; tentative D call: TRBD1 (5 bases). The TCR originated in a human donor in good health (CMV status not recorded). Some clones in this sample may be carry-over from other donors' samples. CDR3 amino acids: CASSDIDRRQSSGANVLTF. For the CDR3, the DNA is TGTGCCAGCAGTGACATAGACAGACGCCAAAGCTCTGGGGCCAACGTCCTGACTTTC. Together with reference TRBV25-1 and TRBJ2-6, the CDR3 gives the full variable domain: EADIYQTPRYLVIGTGKKITLECSQTMGHDKMYWYQQDPGMELHLIHYSYGVNSTEKGDLSSESTVSRIRTEHFPLTLESARPSHTSQYLCASSDIDRRQSSGANVLTFGAGSRLTVL.